Shown below are 13 T cell receptor beta chains from a single sample sequenced in a study of CD8+ T cells in alopecia areata. RNA was isolated and reverse transcribed to cDNA, the sequencing template. TCRdb's copy holds only in-frame clones and misses some; the assay was immunoSEQ multiplex PCR. The sample includes roughly 200,000 clones, over 40% of them seen just once. Treatment specified: oral pan-JAK inhibitor, 5-10 mg twice daily. Here the sequenced sample was CD4+ T cells sorted from blood, taken at approximately week 36, from a patient treated with tofacitinib. The receptor source for this set is a human donor with alopecia areata.

This clone was picked up one time. The chain recombines TRBV9 with TRBJ2-3; TRBD1 agrees at 9 bases. The CDR3 sequence is 17 residues long. The ends lost 4 bases at V and 3 bases at J; junction bases unmatched: 12. Germline lookup yields CDR1 SGDLS and CDR2 YYNGEE. CDR3 region: CASSFSGTGSTTDTQYF. CDR3 nucleotide sequence: TGTGCCAGCAGCTTCTCCGGGACAGGGTCAACGACAGATACGCAGTATTTT.

This clone was detected many times. The V and J genes are TRBV2 and TRBJ1-1; the D is unclear. This CDR3 spans 13 amino acids. The germline V gene encodes CDR1 SNHLY and CDR2 FYNNEI. The CDR3 region is CARELPPSTEAFF. Here the CDR3 DNA reads TGTGCTCGGGAACTACCTCCCAGCACTGAAGCTTTCTTT.

The chain carries TRBV2 and TRBJ1-5; 8 nucleotides agree with TRBD1. The J segment lost 7 bases and the V segment lost 5 bases, leaving 10 bases of the junction unmatched. Germline lookup yields CDR1 SNHLY and CDR2 FYNNEI. The CDR3 has 15 amino acids. Here the CDR3 reads CASSSGQGGNQPQHF. The CDR3 DNA reads TGTGCCAGCAGTAGCGGACAGGGAGGAAACCAGCCCCAGCATTTT.

This clone turned up a few times. The chain couples TRBV30 to TRBJ1-2; TRBD1 agrees at 8 bases. The CDR3 has 16 amino acids. V gave up 1 base and J gave up 3 bases; unmatched junction bases: 10. Germline V gene sequence: CDR1 GTSNPN, CDR2 SVGIG (reference sequence). DNA of the CDR3: TGTGCCTGGAGTGACCGACAAGACAGGGGAGACTATGGCTACACCTTC. It translates to CAWSDRQDRGDYGYTF.

The V gene is TRBV5-6, the J gene TRBJ1-5; the match to TRBD1 covers 7 bases. The germline CDR1 and CDR2 sequences are SGHDT and YYEEEE. V shed 3 bases, J shed 0 bases, and the junction held 6 bases outside the gene matches. This CDR3 has 16 residues. CDR3 residues: CASSSYRGYSNQPQHF. The CDR3 nucleotides read TGTGCCAGCAGCTCGTACAGGGGATATAGCAATCAGCCCCAGCATTTT.

This clone was seen only once. The V and J genes are TRBV11-2 and TRBJ2-7, with 12 bases matching TRBD2. The V gene end was trimmed by 5 bases and the J gene end by 3 bases; junction bases not matched to a gene: 8. From germline, CDR1 is SGHAT and CDR2 FQNNGV. CDR3 length equals 16 residues. The CDR3: CASSPSGLAGFYEQYF. In DNA form, the CDR3 reads TGTGCCAGCAGCCCGTCGGGACTAGCGGGTTTCTACGAGCAGTACTTC.

The rearrangement uses TRBV7-2 and TRBJ1-1; D perhaps matches TRBD1 (5 bases). V shed 6 bases and J shed 0 bases, with 8 bases lying between them. CDR1 is SGHTA, CDR2 FQGNSA, per germline. This CDR3 spans 13 amino acids. Here the CDR3 reads CASRMTVNTEAFF. CDR3 bases: TGTGCCAGCAGAATGACAGTGAACACTGAAGCTTTCTTT.

This clone has more than one count but fewer than ten. The chain joins TRBV29-1 to TRBJ2-1; D is perhaps TRBD1 (5 bases). The V gene's germline CDR1 is SQVTM and CDR2 ANQGSEA. V gave up 6 bases and J gave up 3 bases, with 9 bases separating them. CDR3 length: 12 amino acids. This CDR3 is CSVKTGYNEQFF. The CDR3 nucleotides are TGCAGCGTAAAAACAGGCTACAATGAGCAGTTCTTC.

The chain employs TRBV6-1 and TRBJ2-5, with D uncertain. The CDR3 is 12 amino acids. Germline CDR1 is MNHNS and CDR2 is SASEGT. Trimming shortened V by 5 bases and J by 5 bases, and 9 bases separated the two germline ends. CDR3 nucleotide sequence: TGTGCCAGCAGTTGGTCTCGTGAGACCCAGTACTTC. This sequence encodes CASSWSRETQYF.

V and J are TRBV10-3 and TRBJ2-7, with TRBD2 matching over 13 bases. The CDR3 totals 14 residues. The V gene's germline CDR1 is ENHRY and CDR2 SYGVKD. V shed 10 bases, J shed 6 bases, and the junction held 9 bases outside the gene matches. CDR3 in DNA: TGTGCCACCATCCCCGGGACTAGCGGGACCGAGCAGTACTTC. Protein sequence: CATIPGTSGTEQYF.

This clone was seen once. The chain joins TRBV6-5 to TRBJ2-7; D possibly corresponds to TRBD1 (6 bases). The length of the CDR3 is 14 residues. V lost 2 bases and J lost 12, with 20 bases in between. Germline CDR1 and CDR2: MNHEY and SVGAGI. The CDR3 nucleotides read TGTGCCAGCAGTTACCAGAACCTCAGGGACAAAGCGTACTTC. Translation gives CASSYQNLRDKAYF.

The V call is TRBV28, the J call TRBJ2-7; 12 bases are a match to TRBD2. CDR1 and CDR2 from the germline V gene are MDHEN and SYDVKM. This CDR3 contains 15 residues. V was pared by 3 bases and J by 8 bases, with 8 bases of the junction left unmatched. The CDR3 coding sequence is TGTGCCAGCAGTTTCCCTCTAGCGGGAGGGCCAAAGCAGTACTTC. It specifies CASSFPLAGGPKQYF.

The genes are TRBV5-8 and TRBJ1-2, with a possible D match to TRBD1 (5 bases). The V end lost 4 bases, the J end lost 5 bases, and 15 bases lay between the germline ends. This CDR3 comprises 14 residues. CDR1 is SGHTS and CDR2 is YDEGEE in the germline V gene. The CDR3 is CASSPDITKYGYTF. The CDR3 nucleotides read TGTGCCAGCAGCCCGGACATTACCAAATATGGCTACACCTTC.